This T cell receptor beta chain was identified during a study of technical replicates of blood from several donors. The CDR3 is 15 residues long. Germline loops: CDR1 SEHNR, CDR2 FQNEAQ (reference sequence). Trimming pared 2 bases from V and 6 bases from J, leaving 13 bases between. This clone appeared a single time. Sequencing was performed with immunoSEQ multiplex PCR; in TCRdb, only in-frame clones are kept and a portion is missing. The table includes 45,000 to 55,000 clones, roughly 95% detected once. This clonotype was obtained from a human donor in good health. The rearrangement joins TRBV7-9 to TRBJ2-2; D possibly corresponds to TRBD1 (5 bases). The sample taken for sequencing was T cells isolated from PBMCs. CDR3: CASSLTGTGAGELFF. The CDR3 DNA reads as TGTGCCAGCAGCTTAACTGGTACAGGCGCCGGGGAGCTGTTTTTT.